These T cell receptor beta chains were read from a single sample in a study of molecular identifiers for immune sequencing clone quantification. Using its own MiXCR run on the PCR reads, TCRdb lists one record per CDR3 protein. Among about 6,100 distinct CDR3 sequences listed, less than 20% were seen once. Material: naive CD8+ T cells from blood, with Jurkat cell RNA spiked in. The source of these receptors is a human donor in good health. Some libraries in this study had Jurkat cell RNA spiked in. The CDR3 runs from the conserved cysteine through the conserved F or W.

j_call v_call cdr3_aa
TRBJ2-7 TRBV4-1 CACSQEYRGPYVQYF
TRBJ1-1 TRBV4-3 CASSQVFGLGMNTEAFF
TRBJ2-1 TRBV15 CATSGGRYNEQFF
TRBJ2-3 TRBV6-5 CASSSEGHTDTQYF
TRBJ2-7 TRBV27 CASSLLGGPHEQYF
TRBJ1-3 TRBV7-6 CASSLGELDTIYF
TRBJ2-7 TRBV28 CASSFRLGSMEYEQYF
TRBJ2-7 TRBV28 CASSLTPSYEQYF
TRBJ2-7 TRBV7-6 CASSRGQGLAVPSYEQYF
TRBJ2-5 TRBV6-2/TRBV6-3 CASSYYDGQETQYF
TRBJ1-1 TRBV13 CASSPGIGAGGTEAFF
TRBJ2-1 TRBV7-9 CASSLVADTSYNEQFF
TRBJ2-7 TRBV7-9 CASSPPLAGTYEQYF
TRBJ1-1 TRBV9 CASSAQGDDTEAFF
TRBJ2-1 TRBV29-1 CSVEVIAGGPGSYNEQFF